These 23 T cell receptor beta chains originate from one sample sequenced in a study of CD8+ T cells in alopecia areata. Investigators isolated RNA and reverse transcribed it into cDNA to act as the sequencing template. Here immunoSEQ multiplex PCR was the method, and the copy in TCRdb shows in-frame clones only, minus some. The repertoire holds more than 200,000 clones, with 67% as singletons. This material consisted of CD4+ T cells sorted from blood, taken at week 0. Receptors originate from a human donor with alopecia areata.

The V and J genes are TRBV15 and TRBJ2-3, with 7 bases aligning to TRBD1. This CDR3 has 15 amino acids. Unmatched junction bases numbered 7, after V lost 5 bases and J lost 2 bases. Per the germline V gene, CDR1 is LNHNV and CDR2 is YYDKDF (reference sequence). CDR3 residues: CATSYSDRYTDTQYF. The DNA of the CDR3 is TGTGCCACCAGCTACTCGGACAGGTACACAGATACGCAGTATTTT.

This chain links TRBV29-1 with TRBJ2-1; 12 nucleotides agree with TRBD2. This CDR3 is 18 amino acids long. Germline lookup yields CDR1 SQVTM and CDR2 ANQGSEA. Trimming took 1 base from V and 2 from J; bases not matched to a gene: 9. CDR3 DNA: TGCAGCGTTGAAGGTATTAGACTAGCGGGGGAACCCTACAATGAGCAGTTCTTC. This sequence encodes CSVEGIRLAGEPYNEQFF.

This chain uses TRBV5-1 with TRBJ2-3; D is undetermined. The length of the CDR3 is 13 residues. Trimming shortened V by 4 bases and J by 4 bases, and 10 bases separated the two germline ends. The germline gives CDR1 SGHRS, CDR2 YFSETQ. As DNA, the CDR3 is TGCGCCAGCAGCCTCCCTTCCGCAGATACGCAGTATTTT. Its translation is CASSLPSADTQYF.

The V call is TRBV5-1, the J call TRBJ2-3; D ambiguous. Trimming took 3 bases from V and 2 from J, leaving 4 bases between them. CDR3 length: 12 residues. From germline, CDR1 is SGHRS and CDR2 YFSETQ. CDR3 protein: CASSYITDTQYF. CDR3 coding DNA: TGCGCCAGCAGCTATATCACAGATACGCAGTATTTT.

In this sample, this clone turned up a few times. This sequence joins TRBV29-1 and TRBJ2-5; 7 positions agree with TRBD1. Trimming at V came to 8 bases and at J to 2 bases, leaving 5 bases not matched to a gene. Germline V gives CDR1 SQVTM, CDR2 ANQGSEA. CDR3 size: 12 residues. Here the CDR3 DNA reads TGCAGCTCCTTGACAGGGCAAGAGACCCAGTACTTC. It encodes CSSLTGQETQYF. Filled out from reference TRBV29-1 and TRBJ2-5, the complete variable domain reads SAVISQKPSRDICQRGTSLTIQCQVDSQVTMMFWYRQQPGQSLTLIATANQGSEATYESGFVIDKFPISRPNLTFSTLTVSNMSPEDSSIYLCSSLTGQETQYFGPGTRLLVL.

This clone has just a few counts. Other DNA sequences within the sample encode an identical CDR3. The V call is TRBV29-1, the J call TRBJ2-1; D possibly corresponds to TRBD2 (5 bases). Germline-derived CDR1 and CDR2 are SQVTM and ANQGSEA. This CDR3 has 12 amino acids. Between the trimmed V and J ends, which lost 4 bases and 4 bases, there was a span of 8 bases. The CDR3 is CSVVTGYNEQFF. CDR3 nucleotides: TGCAGCGTTGTAACGGGATACAATGAGCAGTTCTTC.

This clone showed up just a few times. This chain uses TRBV12-5 with TRBJ1-1; tentative D call: TRBD1 (6 bases). This CDR3 is 15 amino acids long. The V and J ends lost 2 bases and 3 bases respectively, with 13 bases between them. The germline V gene has CDR1 LGHNT and CDR2 FRNRAP. The CDR3 nucleotides read TGTGCTAGTGGTTTGCCGAACAGGGAGGACACTGAAGCTTTCTTT. Translating gives CASGLPNREDTEAFF. The full variable domain, rest sourced from reference TRBV12-5 and TRBJ1-1, is DARVTQTPRHKVTEMGQEVTMRCQPILGHNTVFWYRQTMMQGLELLAYFRNRAPLDDSGMPKDRFSAEMPDATLATLKIQPSEPRDSAVYFCASGLPNREDTEAFFGQGTRLTVV.

This clone was found a few times. This chain connects TRBV10-3 to TRBJ2-5, with D tentatively TRBD1 or TRBD2 (6 bases each). Germline loops: CDR1 ENHRY, CDR2 SYGVKD. The CDR3 is 14 residues long. The V end lost 6 bases, the J end lost 4 bases, and 15 bases lay between the germline ends. Here the CDR3 reads CAIRPTRGAETQYF. In DNA form, the CDR3 reads TGTGCCATCAGACCGACTAGGGGGGCAGAGACCCAGTACTTC.

V usage is TRBV29-1 and J usage is TRBJ2-7; no clear D. The V end lost 7 bases, the J end lost 0 bases, and 10 bases lay between the germline ends. This CDR3 region has 12 residues. Germline lookup yields CDR1 SQVTM and CDR2 ANQGSEA. CDR3 sequence reads: CSGRSGSYEQYF. DNA of the CDR3: TGCAGCGGAAGATCGGGCTCCTACGAGCAGTACTTC.

Concerning this clone: Within the sample, other DNA sequences also encode this same CDR3. This sequence joins TRBV29-1 and TRBJ2-2; D uncertain. The CDR3 consists of 13 residues. The V gene's germline CDR1 is SQVTM and CDR2 ANQGSEA. V lost 6 bases to trimming and J lost 1 base, with 9 bases between them. The CDR3 region has the DNA TGCAGCGTCGACGGCGGGAACACCGGGGAGCTGTTTTTT. This encodes CSVDGGNTGELFF.

The chain employs TRBV2 and TRBJ1-2; D is undetermined. The CDR3 totals 11 residues. Germline CDR1 is SNHLY and CDR2 is FYNNEI. Trimming took off 8 bases at V and 3 bases at J, with 7 bases between the two ends. CDR3: CASQRDYGYTF. In nucleotides, the CDR3 is TGTGCCAGCCAAAGGGACTATGGCTACACCTTC. Complete variable domain (other parts from reference TRBV2 and TRBJ1-2): EPEVTQTPSHQVTQMGQEVILRCVPISNHLYFYWYRQILGQKVEFLVSFYNNEISEKSEIFDDQFSVERPDGSNFTLKIRSTKLEDSAMYFCASQRDYGYTFGSGTRLTVV.

In its sample, this clone was seen once. The V gene is TRBV29-1, the J gene TRBJ2-2; TRBD1 is a possible D gene (6 bases). The CDR3 length is 15 residues. The V end was cut by 4 bases, the J end by 4 bases, with 16 bases between. Germline loops: CDR1 SQVTM, CDR2 ANQGSEA. CDR3 sequence (DNA): TGCAGCGTTGGACAGGCGACATCCTCCACCGGGGAGCTGTTTTTT. Protein: CSVGQATSSTGELFF.

The V gene is TRBV7-3, the J gene TRBJ1-3; no firm D call. Germline assignment: CDR1 SGHTA and CDR2 FQGTGA. The CDR3 is made up of 15 amino acids. The germline V and J ends were trimmed by 2 bases and 2 bases, with 10 bases remaining between them. CDR3 amino acids: CASSLDPMAGNTIYF. CDR3 DNA: TGTGCCAGCAGCTTAGACCCCATGGCTGGAAACACCATATATTTT.

This clone was recorded a few times. This chain links TRBV4-1 with TRBJ2-3; 9 bases map to TRBD1. With 5 bases clipped from V and 1 base from J, the junction kept 4 bases outside the gene matches. Per germline, CDR1 MGHRA and CDR2 YSYEKL. This CDR3 region has 15 residues. DNA for the CDR3: TGCGCCAGCAGCTCCCGACAGGGGGGCACAGATACGCAGTATTTT. This encodes CASSSRQGGTDTQYF.

The chain has TRBV30 and TRBJ1-1; tentatively, D is TRBD1 (5 bases). The length of the CDR3 is 12 residues. Looked up from germline, CDR1 is GTSNPN and CDR2 is SVGIG (reference sequence). The ends were cut back, 6 bases at V and 3 bases at J, with 11 bases in the middle. CDR3 bases: TGTGCCTGTTCAGGGTTTCACACTGAAGCTTTCTTT. Translating gives CACSGFHTEAFF.

The chain employs TRBV10-3 and TRBJ1-2, with 8 nucleotides matching TRBD1. V dropped 0 bases and J dropped 4; count of bases not matched to a gene: 1. From germline, CDR1 is ENHRY and CDR2 SYGVKD. The CDR3 totals 14 residues. The CDR3 here is CAISESTGGYGYTF. The CDR3 DNA follows: TGTGCCATCAGTGAGTCCACAGGGGGCTATGGCTACACCTTC.

This chain uses TRBV6-6 with TRBJ1-6; a weak D match, TRBD1 (5 bases). The CDR3 extends over 15 amino acids. CDR1 and CDR2 from the germline V gene are MNHNY and SVGAGI (reference sequence). Trimming took off 6 bases at V and 6 bases at J, with 15 bases between the two ends. The CDR3 bases are TGTGCCAGCAGGCCCCGGGACGGGAGTAATTCACCCCTCCACTTT. Amino acids: CASRPRDGSNSPLHF.

CDR3 amino acids: CASSPQGAGSNQPQHF. The CDR3 DNA follows: TGTGCCAGCAGTCCGCAGGGGGCTGGGAGCAATCAGCCCCAGCATTTT. V is TRBV2 and J is TRBJ1-5; the match to TRBD1 covers 8 bases. The ends lost 5 bases at V and 1 base at J; junction bases unmatched: 7. Germline assignment: CDR1 SNHLY and CDR2 FYNNEI. The CDR3 is made up of 16 amino acids.

The chain links TRBV4-2 to TRBJ2-5; D perhaps matches TRBD2 (5 bases). V shed 0 bases and J shed 5 bases, with 13 bases lying between them. The CDR3 is 15 amino acids. Germline V gene data show CDR1 as LGHNA and CDR2 as YNFKEQ. The CDR3 DNA is TGTGCCAGCAGCCAAGATCTGGGAGTTCGGGAGACCCAGTACTTC. It yields the protein CASSQDLGVRETQYF.

J is TRBJ1-4 and V is TRBV7-9; no clear D. The V and J ends lost 5 bases and 4 bases respectively, with 8 bases between them. CDR3 length equals 13 residues. Germline V CDR1 and CDR2: SEHNR, FQNEAQ (reference sequence). This CDR3 is CASSASYNEKLFF. The CDR3 bases are TGTGCCAGCAGCGCATCCTATAATGAAAAACTGTTTTTT. Full variable domain (remainder filled in from reference TRBV7-9 and TRBJ1-4): DTGVSQNPRHKITKRGQNVTFRCDPISEHNRLYWYRQTLGQGPEFLTYFQNEAQLEKSRLLSDRFSAERPKGSFSTLEIQRTEQGDSAMYLCASSASYNEKLFFGSGTQLSVL.

V is TRBV7-2 and J is TRBJ1-6; D remains unclear. CDR1 and CDR2 from the germline V gene are SGHTA and FQGNSA. The CDR3 length is 15 residues. V was cut by 2 bases and J by 8 bases, with 13 bases left in between. The CDR3 coding sequence is TGTGCCAGCAGCTTATCGGGGAGTCCGGATTCACCCCTCCACTTT. Residues: CASSLSGSPDSPLHF.

To note about this clone: One end of the junction is discordant with germline, which a read error may explain. This chain connects TRBV9 to TRBJ2-2; unclear D gene. The length of the CDR3 is 13 residues. The V gene's germline CDR1 is SGDLS and CDR2 YYNGEE. CDR3 residues: CASRVGYTGELFF. The DNA of the CDR3 is TGTGCCAGCAGGGTAGGATACACCGGGGAGCTGTTTTTT.

V gene TRBV30 combines with J gene TRBJ2-7, with a tentative D call TRBD1 (6 bases). The CDR3 sequence is 13 residues long. Looked up from germline, CDR1 is GTSNPN and CDR2 is SVGIG (reference sequence). V was pared by 0 bases and J by 6 bases, with 12 bases between. CDR3 residues: CAWSVQGSREQYF. CDR3 in DNA: TGTGCCTGGAGTGTCCAGGGGAGTCGCGAGCAGTACTTC.